The clone carrying this T cell receptor (beta chain) appeared a few times. One entry per CDR3 protein, called by TCRdb with MiXCR from the RT-PCR reads. The sample lists more than 400,000 distinct CDR3 sequences, 7.2% occurring once. The record originates from a study of response to subunit inactivated influenza vaccine. Germline V lookup: CDR1 LGHNA, CDR2 YNFKEQ. This CDR3 region has 14 residues. The V end was cut by 1 base, the J end by 1 base, with 6 bases between. This TCR was sampled from a man aged 50 to 69 who received an inactivated influenza vaccine. This chain links TRBV4-2 with TRBJ2-3, with no clear D. The sample here was PBMCs from blood, taken around 25 months after vaccination. The CDR3, as DNA: TGTGCCAGCAGCCAAGCGCTAGGCACAGATACGCAGTATTTT. As protein: CASSQALGTDTQYF.